One sample yielded the 13 T cell receptor beta chains listed below, sequenced in a study of graft-versus-host responses after intestinal transplantation. The table came from immunoSEQ multiplex PCR; TCRdb's copy has only in-frame clones and leaves some out. The sample lists roughly 120,000 clones; just over 90% were seen once. Their recognized antigens are unknown. The sample in question was unstimulated CD4+ T cells sorted from spleen or lymph node cells, obtained before intestinal transplant. The receptor source for this set is a human donor who received an intestinal transplant.

V gene TRBV4-2 combines with J gene TRBJ2-2; D unclear. CDR1 is LGHNA, CDR2 YNFKEQ, per germline. The CDR3 contains 16 residues. V lost 0 bases and J 4 bases, leaving 12 bases between the germline ends. The CDR3 bases are TGTGCCAGCAGCCAAGATTTGGCAGGAAGCACCGGGGAGCTGTTTTTT. Protein: CASSQDLAGSTGELFF.

The V and J genes are TRBV5-1 and TRBJ1-2, with D maybe TRBD1 (5 bases). Germline CDR1 and CDR2: SGHRS and YFSETQ. V gave up 4 bases and J gave up 4 bases, with 14 bases separating them. This CDR3 spans 14 amino acids. As DNA, the CDR3 is TGCGCCAGCAGCATGGGGGGAGAGGGCTATGGCTACACCTTC. It yields the protein CASSMGGEGYGYTF.

The V gene is TRBV6-5, the J gene TRBJ2-7; D might be TRBD1 (6 bases). Trimming cost V 0 bases and J 0 bases, with 6 bases left between them. The germline gives CDR1 MNHEY, CDR2 SVGAGI. CDR3 size: 14 residues. CDR3 loop: CASSYSGHSYEQYF. CDR3 nucleotide sequence: TGTGCCAGCAGTTACTCGGGACACTCCTACGAGCAGTACTTC.

This clone has a single count. The rearrangement uses TRBV6-5 and TRBJ2-5, with 7 bases fitting TRBD1. This CDR3 comprises 14 residues. V lost 2 bases and J lost 3; bases outside the gene matches: 3. The germline V gene encodes CDR1 MNHEY and CDR2 SVGAGI. DNA for the CDR3: TGTGCCAGCAGTTACCTCGGGACAGAAGAGACCCAGTACTTC. It yields the protein CASSYLGTEETQYF.

This chain connects TRBV27 to TRBJ2-1, with TRBD1 identical over 11 bases. With 6 bases clipped from V and 9 bases from J, the junction kept 13 bases outside the gene matches. The CDR3 contains 16 residues. CDR1 is MNHEY, CDR2 SMNVEV, per germline (reference sequence). CDR3 sequence: CASSRIQDRGRGEQFF. The CDR3 nucleotides are TGTGCCAGCAGCCGAATCCAGGACAGGGGGCGGGGTGAGCAGTTCTTC.

The genes are TRBV6-6 and TRBJ2-7; 9 bases map to TRBD1. Trimming at V came to 6 bases and at J to 2 bases, leaving 8 bases not matched to a gene. The CDR3 is made up of 15 amino acids. Germline CDR1 is MNHNY and CDR2 is SVGAGI (reference sequence). In DNA, the CDR3 is TGTGCCAGCAGATCCCGGGACAGGGTTACCTACGAGCAGTACTTC. This translates into CASRSRDRVTYEQYF.

The V gene is TRBV27, the J gene TRBJ1-1; tentative D call: TRBD1 (6 bases). Trimming took off 3 bases at V and 3 bases at J, with 11 bases between the two ends. Germline CDR1 reads MNHEY; CDR2 reads SMNVEV (reference sequence). CDR3 length: 14 amino acids. The chain's CDR3 is CASSLVQGYTEAFF. The CDR3 region has the DNA TGTGCCAGCAGTTTGGTACAGGGATACACTGAAGCTTTCTTT.

The chain employs TRBV6-5 and TRBJ1-6; TRBD1 agrees at 7 bases. The germline V gene encodes CDR1 MNHEY and CDR2 SVGAGI. The length of the CDR3 is 16 residues. V trimming: 0 bases; J trimming: 10 bases; junction bases outside the gene matches: 9. In DNA, the CDR3 is TGTGCCAGCAGTTACTCAAGACAGGGTTTAAGCTCACCCCTCCACTTT. Translating gives CASSYSRQGLSSPLHF.

This rearrangement joins TRBV6-1 to TRBJ2-5; possible D gene TRBD1, 7 bases. Judging by the DNA end, TRBJ2-7 fits better; the J call may be wrong. Looked up from germline, CDR1 is MNHNS and CDR2 is SASEGT. This CDR3 has 15 residues. CDR3 loop: CASSRTGDSYYEQYF. CDR3 coding DNA: TGTGCCAGCAGCCGAACGGGGGACAGTTACTACGAGCAGTACTTC.

CDR3 protein: CASSFLTGQGRNEQFF. The CDR3 DNA reads TGTGCCAGCAGCTTCCTAACGGGACAGGGAAGGAATGAGCAGTTCTTC. The V gene is TRBV7-9, the J gene TRBJ2-1; TRBD1 matches 9 bases. Germline CDR1 is SEHNR and CDR2 is FQNEAQ (reference sequence). This CDR3 comprises 16 residues. The V gene end was trimmed by 3 bases and the J gene end by 7 bases; junction bases not matched to a gene: 10.

The chain is built from TRBV7-6 and TRBJ2-3; the D is unclear. Germline V lookup: CDR1 SGHVS, CDR2 FNYEAQ. This CDR3 is built from 14 residues. Trimming stripped 4 bases from V and 2 bases from J, with 10 bases between. Here the CDR3 reads CASSSGPSTDTQYF. The CDR3, as DNA: TGTGCCAGCAGCTCTGGGCCCTCCACAGATACGCAGTATTTT.

This clone appeared a few times. The chain recombines TRBV13 with TRBJ1-2; D call uncertain. Trimming left V 4 bases short and J 9 bases short, with 12 bases between. This CDR3 contains 12 residues. Germline V gene data show CDR1 as PRHDT and CDR2 as FYEKMQ (reference sequence). The CDR3 here is CASSSTWPSYTF. The CDR3 nucleotides are TGTGCCAGCAGCTCCACCTGGCCAAGCTACACCTTC.

This clone has only a few counts. The chain combines TRBV2 with TRBJ2-5; 8 bases are a match to TRBD2. V trimming: 2 bases; J trimming: 4 bases; junction bases outside the gene matches: 9. Germline V CDR1 and CDR2: SNHLY, FYNNEI. The CDR3 loop spans 16 amino acids. The CDR3 DNA reads as TGTGCCAGCAGTGAATTGATGAGTCTAGCGGGAGAGACCCAGTACTTC. Translation gives CASSELMSLAGETQYF.